Each of the 17 T cell receptor beta chains below was sequenced from the same sample in a study of graft-versus-host responses after intestinal transplantation. Libraries were prepared by immunoSEQ multiplex PCR; TCRdb keeps only in-frame clonotypes and omits some of them. Of roughly 20,000 clones listed, about two fifths were seen once; the top ten hold approximately 1.4%. Responders labeled with CFSE (approximately 200,000) were plated with approximately 200,000 irradiated, violet-dye-labeled stimulators. The sequences come from alloreactive CD8+ T cells from a mixed lymphocyte reaction culture, collected before transplantation. Subset here: CFSE-low proliferating T cells sorted from approximately six-day pre-transplant mixed lymphocyte reaction (GvH or HvG direction). These receptors all stem from a human patient who was an organ donor for intestinal transplantation.

This clone was observed a few times. V and J are TRBV6-1 and TRBJ2-2; 8 bases align to TRBD1. The CDR3 is 11 amino acids. The J segment lost 7 bases and the V segment lost 8 bases, leaving 0 bases of the junction unmatched. The germline gives CDR1 MNHNS, CDR2 SASEGT. The CDR3 spells CASGQGGELFF. CDR3 DNA sequence: TGTGCCAGCGGACAGGGCGGGGAGCTGTTTTTT.

The chain joins TRBV29-1 to TRBJ2-2; 9 bases are shared with TRBD1. J was trimmed by 2 bases and V by 0 bases; bases with no gene match: 4. The CDR3 length is 16 residues. CDR1 is SQVTM and CDR2 is ANQGSEA in the germline V gene. The CDR3 DNA reads as TGCAGCGTTGAAGACCCGGGACAGGGTAACACCGGGGAGCTGTTTTTT. Translated, it gives CSVEDPGQGNTGELFF.

This clone is classed as medium-sized. The chain has TRBV7-9 and TRBJ2-1, with no clear D. Trimming left V 5 bases short and J 4 bases short, with 6 bases between. Looked up from germline, CDR1 is SEHNR and CDR2 is FQNEAQ (reference sequence). The length of the CDR3 is 12 residues. This CDR3 is CASSPGYNEQFF. CDR3 in DNA: TGTGCCAGCAGCCCCGGGTACAATGAGCAGTTCTTC.

The chain has TRBV25-1 and TRBJ2-7, with D possibly TRBD2 on 6 matching bases. Germline V CDR1 and CDR2: MGHDK, SYGVNS. Trimming removed 9 bases at V and 0 bases at J, with 9 bases between. The CDR3 covers 12 residues. The DNA of the CDR3 is TGTGCCAGTATGGGACTCTCCTACGAGCAGTACTTC. The encoded protein is CASMGLSYEQYF.

This clone was picked up a small number of times. The chain employs TRBV7-2 and TRBJ2-5; D possibly corresponds to TRBD1 (6 bases). The V end was cut by 2 bases, the J end by 7 bases, with 14 bases between. The germline CDR1 and CDR2 sequences are SGHTA and FQGNSA. The CDR3 covers 14 residues. CDR3 in amino acids: CASSLQTGLGTQYF. The CDR3 DNA sequence: TGTGCCAGCAGCTTACAAACAGGGTTGGGGACCCAGTACTTC.

This rearrangement joins TRBV4-1 to TRBJ2-2, with 7 bases identical to TRBD1. The V gene's germline CDR1 is MGHRA and CDR2 YSYEKL. CDR3 length: 16 residues. Trimming cost V 3 bases and J 0 bases; bases outside gene matches: 4. The CDR3 nucleotides are TGCGCCAGCAGCCACGCCGGGACAGCGAACACCGGGGAGCTGTTTTTT. Protein: CASSHAGTANTGELFF.

As for this clone: One end of the junction varies from germline; a read error may be responsible. Other DNA sequences from this sample encode an identical CDR3 as well. V gene TRBV4-1 combines with J gene TRBJ2-7, with D possibly being TRBD2 (5 bases). CDR3 length: 14 residues. The germline gives CDR1 MGHRA, CDR2 YSYEKL. CDR3 sequence: CASSPGVGLYEQYF. In DNA, the CDR3 is TGTGCCAGCAGCCCAGGAGTAGGACTCTACGAGCAGTACTTC.

This clone turned up a few times. The genes are TRBV9 and TRBJ2-7, with D possibly matching TRBD1 (6 bases). Germline-derived CDR1 and CDR2 are SGDLS and YYNGEE. V lost 3 bases and J 3 bases, leaving 13 bases between the germline ends. The CDR3 contains 14 residues. The CDR3 nucleotides read TGTGCCAGCAGCGAGGGGGATCTGGACTACGAGCAGTACTTC. Translated, it gives CASSEGDLDYEQYF. Based on the CDR3 plus reference TRBV9 and TRBJ2-7, the full variable domain is DSGVTQTPKHLITATGQRVTLRCSPRSGDLSVYWYQQSLDQGLQFLIQYYNGEERAKGNILERFSAQQFPDLHSELNLSSLELGDSALYFCASSEGDLDYEQYFGPGTRLTVT.

This chain uses TRBV6-1 with TRBJ2-7, with D perhaps matching TRBD1 or TRBD2 (5 bases each). Trimming left V 5 bases short and J 6 bases short, with 14 bases between. The CDR3 spans 13 residues. Germline CDR1 MNHNS, CDR2 SASEGT. The DNA for the CDR3 is TGTGCCAGCAGTCCCTCTGGGGGTATCGAGCAGTACTTC. This translates into CASSPSGGIEQYF.

This clone occurred a few times. The CDR3 here is CASSLGTSGSSYEQYF. The CDR3 DNA sequence: TGTGCCAGCAGCTTGGGGACTAGCGGGAGCTCCTACGAGCAGTACTTC. The genes are TRBV7-9 and TRBJ2-7; 14 bases fit TRBD2. The CDR3 contains 16 residues. In germline, CDR1 is SEHNR, CDR2 FQNEAQ (reference sequence). Trimming removed 3 bases from V and 0 bases from J; junction bases left unmatched: 1.

The chain joins TRBV7-9 to TRBJ2-1; D is uncertain. CDR3 length: 12 amino acids. Germline V gives CDR1 SEHNR, CDR2 FQNEAQ (reference sequence). V was pared by 1 base and J by 4 bases, with 2 bases between. CDR3 DNA sequence: TGTGCCAGCAGCTTAGTGTACAATGAGCAGTTCTTC. As protein: CASSLVYNEQFF. The full variable domain, in which reference TRBV7-9 and TRBJ2-1 provide the parts outside the CDR3, is DTGVSQNPRHKITKRGQNVTFRCDPISEHNRLYWYRQTLGQGPEFLTYFQNEAQLEKSRLLSDRFSAERPKGSFSTLEIQRTEQGDSAMYLCASSLVYNEQFFGPGTRLTVL.

This clone has a single count. This rearrangement joins TRBV11-2 to TRBJ2-3; 10 bases align to TRBD1. V gave up 4 bases and J gave up 3 bases; unmatched junction bases: 16. Germline CDR1 and CDR2: SGHAT and FQNNGV. This CDR3 is 19 amino acids long. The CDR3 nucleotides are TGTGCCAGCAGCTACCCTCTCGAGTGGGACAGGGGTTGGACAGATACGCAGTATTTT. Its protein product is CASSYPLEWDRGWTDTQYF.

V gene TRBV7-2 combines with J gene TRBJ2-7; no firm D call. Trimming cost V 7 bases and J 1 base, with 23 bases left between them. The CDR3 sequence is 17 residues long. CDR1 is SGHTA, CDR2 FQGNSA, per germline. The CDR3: CASTNMVFGGTSYEQYF. CDR3 in DNA: TGTGCCAGCACCAACATGGTCTTTGGCGGTACATCCTACGAGCAGTACTTC.

This sequence joins TRBV15 and TRBJ1-5, with D uncertain. This CDR3 spans 15 amino acids. Germline V gene lookup returns CDR1 LNHNV and CDR2 YYDKDF (reference sequence). Trimming cost V 0 bases and J 9 bases, with 15 bases left between them. In nucleotides, the CDR3 is TGTGCCACCAGCAGAGATAAGTGGGGAGGGAGGCCCCAGCATTTT. Amino acid sequence: CATSRDKWGGRPQHF.

The chain combines TRBV6-9 with TRBJ2-2; 8 bases align to TRBD1. Germline loops: CDR1 MNHGY, CDR2 SVAAGI. J gave up 7 bases and V 8 bases, and 0 bases lay outside the gene matches. CDR3 length equals 11 residues. CDR3: CASGQGGELFF. Here the CDR3 DNA reads TGTGCCAGCGGACAGGGCGGGGAGCTGTTTTTT.

The V and J genes are TRBV27 and TRBJ2-6, with TRBD2 identical over 7 bases. Germline loops: CDR1 MNHEY, CDR2 SMNVEV (reference sequence). J was trimmed by 2 bases and V by 3 bases; bases with no gene match: 4. This CDR3 has 16 residues. DNA for the CDR3: TGTGCCAGCAGTTTTCTTCGGGGGGCTGGGGCCAACGTCCTGACTTTC. Its translation is CASSFLRGAGANVLTF.

A few counts support this clone. V usage is TRBV2 and J usage is TRBJ2-5; D gene unclear. Germline V lookup: CDR1 SNHLY, CDR2 FYNNEI. CDR3 size: 11 residues. V dropped 7 bases and J dropped 3 bases, with 6 bases sitting between them. The CDR3 here is CASILKETQYF. CDR3 nucleotide sequence: TGTGCCAGCATCCTGAAAGAGACCCAGTACTTC.